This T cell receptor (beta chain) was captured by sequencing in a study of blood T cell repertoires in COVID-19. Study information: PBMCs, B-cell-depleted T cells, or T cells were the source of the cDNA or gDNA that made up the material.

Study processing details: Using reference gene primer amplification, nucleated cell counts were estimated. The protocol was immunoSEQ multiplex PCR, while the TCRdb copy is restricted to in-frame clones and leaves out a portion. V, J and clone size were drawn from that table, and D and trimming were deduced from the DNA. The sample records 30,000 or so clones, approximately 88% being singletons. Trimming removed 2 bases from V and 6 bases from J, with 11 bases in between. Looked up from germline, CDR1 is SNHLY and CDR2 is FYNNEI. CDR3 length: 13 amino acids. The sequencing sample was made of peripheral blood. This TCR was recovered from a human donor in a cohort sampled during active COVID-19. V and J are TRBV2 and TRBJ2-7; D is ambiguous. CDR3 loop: CASSEYSGFEQYF. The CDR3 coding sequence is TGTGCCAGCAGTGAATACTCCGGGTTCGAGCAGTACTTC. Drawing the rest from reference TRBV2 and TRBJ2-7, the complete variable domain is EPEVTQTPSHQVTQMGQEVILRCVPISNHLYFYWYRQILGQKVEFLVSFYNNEISEKSEIFDDQFSVERPDGSNFTLKIRSTKLEDSAMYFCASSEYSGFEQYFGPGTRLTVT.